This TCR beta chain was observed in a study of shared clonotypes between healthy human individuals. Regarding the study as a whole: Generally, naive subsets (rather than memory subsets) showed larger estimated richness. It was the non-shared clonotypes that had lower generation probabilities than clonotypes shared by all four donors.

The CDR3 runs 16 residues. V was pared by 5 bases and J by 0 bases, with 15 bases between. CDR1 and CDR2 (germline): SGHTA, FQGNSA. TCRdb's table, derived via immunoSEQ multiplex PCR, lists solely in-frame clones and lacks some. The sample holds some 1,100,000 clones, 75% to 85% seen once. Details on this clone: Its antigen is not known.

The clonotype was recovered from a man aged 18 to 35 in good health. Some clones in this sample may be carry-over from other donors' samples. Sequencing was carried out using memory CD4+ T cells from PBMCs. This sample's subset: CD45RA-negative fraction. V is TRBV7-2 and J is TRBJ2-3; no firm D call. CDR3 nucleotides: TGTGCCAGCAGCCCTAGGATTGTCTCTAGCACAGATACGCAGTATTTT. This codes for CASSPRIVSSTDTQYF.